The present T cell receptor beta chain was sequenced within a study of T cell changes during pregnancy in multiple sclerosis (dated by TCRdb to about 2019). With regard to the full study: Changes in the T cell repertoire over the course of pregnancy were examined in this study in women with multiple sclerosis.

Libraries were constructed by the immunoSEQ multiplex PCR assay. TCRdb holds this immuneACCESS table with in-frame rearrangements only. Some clones are missing; in checked studies, unresolved V genes explain under half, and the rest has no known cause. In this sample the table shows about 56,000 clones, 92% of which occur a single time. 0.15% to 0.2% of the sample goes to the ten largest clones. As to this clone: Its antigen is not yet known. No base quality values were provided; no much bigger clone lies one nucleotide off.

The CDR3 starts with the cysteine, ends with the phenylalanine, and has 15 residues. The read is trimmed to its CDR3 DNA, 45 bases read in frame from base 1. CDR1 and CDR2 are drawn from the germline V gene (reference sequence): GTSNPN, SVGIG. Clipping removes 0 bases from V and 5 bases from J, with 9 as the unmatched junction base count. The sequenced sample was CD4+ T cells from peripheral blood mononuclear cells, obtained in the second trimester of pregnancy. The sequence was collected from a female donor with multiple sclerosis, enrolled in a pregnancy study. Recombination joined TRBV30 with TRBJ2-5; 7 bases in the junction line up with TRBD1. The CDR3 has the sequence CAWSVWQGVSETQYF. The DNA reads TGTGCCTGGAGTGTTTGGCAGGGGGTCTCGGAGACCCAGTACTTC.